The rows below give T cell receptor beta chains drawn from one sample of a study of spatial heterogeneity in lung cancer. TCRdb re-derived calls from the 5' RACE reads in MiXCR, one entry per CDR3 protein. Of 1,100 or so distinct CDR3 sequences listed, just under 30% are singletons. The material sequenced was lung tumor tissue, taken at surgery. These TCRs come from a male donor with early-stage non-small cell lung cancer. The CDR3 runs from the conserved cysteine through the conserved F or W. A D gene is named only where the DNA matches it firmly. Rows give clone size only sometimes, using once, few, many, or a class for an expanded clone.

J gene,D gene,V gene,clone size,CDR3 protein,CDR3 DNA
TRBJ2-3,.,TRBV28,.,CASIPPSTDTQYF,TGTGCCAGCATCCCTCCTAGCACAGATACGCAGTATTTT
TRBJ1-5,.,TRBV10-1,few,CASSVGAESNQPQHF,TGCGCCAGCAGTGTTGGTGCAGAAAGCAATCAGCCCCAGCATTTT
TRBJ2-2,.,TRBV6-6,large,CASSNGYTGELFF,TGTGCCAGCAGTAACGGGTACACCGGGGAGCTGTTTTTT
TRBJ2-5,TRBD1,TRBV9,few,CASSVGDRGLETQYF,TGTGCCAGCAGCGTTGGGGACAGGGGGCTTGAGACCCAGTACTTC
TRBJ2-5,.,TRBV7-9,.,CASTPKGRTEQETQYF,TGTGCCAGCACTCCCAAAGGGAGGACTGAGCAAGAGACCCAGTACTTC
TRBJ2-2,TRBD1,TRBV5-4,.,CASRHRDRQNTGELFF,TGTGCCAGCAGACACCGGGACAGGCAGAACACCGGGGAGCTGTTTTTT
TRBJ2-3,.,TRBV7-3,.,CASSSTGARKDTQYF,TGTGCCAGCAGCTCCACCGGGGCAAGGAAAGATACGCAGTATTTT
TRBJ2-1,.,TRBV7-9,few,CASSRYEVSPYNEQFF,TGTGCCAGCAGCCGATATGAAGTAAGCCCCTACAATGAGCAGTTCTTC
TRBJ2-1,TRBD2,TRBV15,once,CATSGGLASYNEQFF,TGTGCCACCAGCGGCGGACTAGCGTCGTACAATGAGCAGTTCTTC
TRBJ2-5,.,TRBV7-3,large,CASRESKFPPKETQYF,TGTGCCAGCCGTGAGTCCAAGTTCCCCCCGAAGGAGACCCAGTACTTC
TRBJ2-7,TRBD1,TRBV5-6,.,CASSADLRDRPYEQYF,TGTGCCAGCAGCGCCGACCTCCGGGACAGGCCCTACGAGCAGTACTTC
TRBJ1-5,.,TRBV19,large,CASSLTVSVVNQPQHF,TGTGCCAGTAGTTTGACAGTATCGGTGGTGAACCAGCCCCAGCATTTT
TRBJ1-2,.,TRBV28,.,CASSSGFGYTF,TGTGCCAGCAGTTCAGGGTTCGGCTACACCTTC
TRBJ2-3,.,TRBV7-3,hyperexpanded,CASSAGGTDTQYF,TGTGCCAGCAGTGCCGGGGGCACAGATACGCAGTATTTT
TRBJ1-6,.,TRBV7-9,few,CASSSTKWNSPLHF,TGTGCCAGCAGCTCCACCAAGTGGAATTCACCCCTCCACTTT
TRBJ1-2,TRBD1,TRBV29-1,.,CSVERTGGIGYTF,TGCAGCGTTGAAAGGACAGGGGGTATTGGCTACACCTTC
TRBJ2-5,TRBD2,TRBV6-5,few,CASRTGRLETQYF,TGTGCCAGCAGAACCGGGAGGTTGGAGACCCAGTACTTC
TRBJ2-5,.,TRBV10-3,hyperexpanded,CAISERGSETQYF,TGTGCCATCAGTGAGCGGGGGTCGGAGACCCAGTACTTC
TRBJ2-4,.,TRBV4-1,few,CASSVNRQNIQYF,TGCGCCAGCAGCGTAAACAGACAAAACATTCAGTACTTC
TRBJ2-3,.,TRBV7-8,once,CASSSSNRENTDTQYF,TGTGCCAGCAGCTCCTCCAACAGGGAGAACACAGATACGCAGTATTTT
TRBJ2-3,.,TRBV3-1,once,CASSDELGRTRGFTQYF,TGTGCCAGCAGCGACGAACTAGGCCGCACCCGAGGGTTTACGCAGTATTTT
TRBJ2-1,TRBD2,TRBV6-1,.,CASSPRYSGSLSNEQFF,TGTGCCAGCAGCCCTCGCTACAGCGGGAGTCTTTCCAATGAGCAGTTCTTC
TRBJ1-1,.,TRBV12-3/TRBV12-4,large,CASTWAGRDTEAFF,TGTGCCAGCACCTGGGCAGGGAGGGACACTGAAGCTTTCTTT
TRBJ2-1,.,TRBV7-9,few,CATRGARNEQFF,TGTGCCACCAGGGGTGCCCGGAATGAGCAGTTCTTC
TRBJ1-5,TRBD1,TRBV4-1,few,CASSRDRTGWGQPQHF,TGCGCCAGCAGCCGGGACCGGACAGGGTGGGGTCAGCCCCAGCATTTT
TRBJ1-5,.,TRBV10-2,few,CASSEQREQPQHF,TGCGCCAGCAGTGAGCAGAGGGAACAGCCCCAGCATTTT
TRBJ1-5,.,TRBV6-1,.,CASSPTQSLPQHF,TGTGCCAGCAGTCCAACCCAGAGTTTGCCCCAGCATTTT
TRBJ2-7,TRBD2,TRBV28,.,CASSLGLVGAPSYEQYF,TGTGCCAGCAGTCTGGGACTAGTGGGAGCTCCTAGCTACGAGCAGTACTTC